Presented here are 25 T cell receptor beta chains from one specimen sequenced in a study of CD4+ T cells in melanoma. Using immunoSEQ multiplex PCR, the repertoire was profiled, and TCRdb retains in-frame clones only, with some absent. The sample shows about 11,000 clones, 66% of them seen only once. The sequenced sample was cells from a culture (not recorded whether cultured in vitro). These receptors all stem from a human donor with melanoma.

This clone has more than one count but fewer than ten. This sequence joins TRBV7-9 and TRBJ1-5, with D unresolved. V was clipped by 1 base and J by 4 bases, with 11 bases between them. The CDR3 extends over 15 amino acids. Germline assignment: CDR1 SEHNR and CDR2 FQNEAQ (reference sequence). The DNA of the CDR3 is TGTGCCAGCAGCTTAGAGGGAGGAGGGAATCAGCCCCAGCATTTT. It codes for CASSLEGGGNQPQHF.

The sample holds a few counts of this clone. The rearrangement uses TRBV2 and TRBJ1-5; the D is unclear. There are 15 residues in the CDR3. The germline V gene encodes CDR1 SNHLY and CDR2 FYNNEI. The ends were cut back, 5 bases at V and 0 bases at J, with 11 bases in the middle. The DNA of the CDR3 is TGTGCCAGCAGTTTAACACTGTATAGCAATCAGCCCCAGCATTTT. It specifies CASSLTLYSNQPQHF.

V and J are TRBV11-1 and TRBJ2-2; D is possibly TRBD1 or TRBD2 (6 bases each). The CDR3 sequence is 15 residues long. The V gene's germline CDR1 is SGHAT and CDR2 FQDESV (reference sequence). V was pared by 4 bases and J by 2 bases, with 11 bases between. The CDR3 DNA reads TGTGCCAGCAGCTGGAGGGGGGCTAACACCGGGGAGCTGTTTTTT. Protein product: CASSWRGANTGELFF.

The chain uses TRBV5-1 and TRBJ1-6, with D possibly matching TRBD1 (6 bases). The germline gives CDR1 SGHRS, CDR2 YFSETQ. The CDR3 is 14 amino acids. V lost 1 base and J 7 bases, leaving 9 bases between the germline ends. Here the CDR3 DNA reads TGCGCCAGCAGCTTGTCAGGGACAAATTCACCCCTCCACTTT. Protein: CASSLSGTNSPLHF. Drawing the rest from reference TRBV5-1 and TRBJ1-6, the complete variable domain is KAGVTQTPRYLIKTRGQQVTLSCSPISGHRSVSWYQQTPGQGLQFLFEYFSETQRNKGNFPGRFSGRQFSNSRSEMNVSTLELGDSALYLCASSLSGTNSPLHFGNGTRLTVT.

The chain links TRBV5-1 to TRBJ2-3; possible D gene TRBD1, 5 bases. Germline V gene lookup returns CDR1 SGHRS and CDR2 YFSETQ. V was clipped by 1 base and J by 2 bases, with 11 bases between them. This CDR3 contains 15 residues. CDR3 in amino acids: CASSLFGRATDTQYF. CDR3 in DNA: TGCGCCAGCAGCTTGTTTGGCAGGGCCACAGATACGCAGTATTTT.

This clone is judged medium-sized. The chain recombines TRBV27 with TRBJ1-6; D is ambiguous. CDR1 is MNHEY and CDR2 is SMNVEV in the germline V gene (reference sequence). The ends were cut back, 10 bases at V and 7 bases at J, with 20 bases in the middle. This CDR3 spans 15 amino acids. In DNA, the CDR3 is TGTGCCATCGACCGCCACTGGGGTATGAATTCACCCCTCCACTTT. Translation: CAIDRHWGMNSPLHF.

CDR3 coding DNA: TGTGCCAGCAGCTTAGCGGGGACGGGGAAAGATACGCAGTATTTT. Protein product: CASSLAGTGKDTQYF. V and J are TRBV7-9 and TRBJ2-3, with D perhaps given as TRBD1 or TRBD2 (5 bases each). The germline V and J ends were trimmed by 0 bases and 5 bases, with 12 bases remaining between them. This CDR3 comprises 15 residues. CDR1 and CDR2 (germline): SEHNR, FQNEAQ (reference sequence).

The table lists this clone with a count of one. The identical CDR3 is also encoded by other nucleotide sequences in the sample. The rearrangement uses TRBV14 and TRBJ1-2, with D hard to call. This CDR3 has 13 residues. The ends were cut back, 3 bases at V and 4 bases at J, with 9 bases in the middle. Germline V gene lookup returns CDR1 SGHDN and CDR2 FVKESK. As DNA, the CDR3 is TGTGCCAGCAGCCACGGACCGAGCTATGGCTACACCTTC. It yields the protein CASSHGPSYGYTF.

V usage is TRBV5-8 and J usage is TRBJ1-5; D is unresolved. The length of the CDR3 is 17 residues. Deletions cut 4 bases from V and 0 bases from J, with 17 bases between. Germline CDR1 SGHTS, CDR2 YDEGEE. CDR3 sequence: CASSLNRGGYSNQPQHF. CDR3 DNA: TGTGCCAGCAGCCTTAACCGTGGTGGGTATAGCAATCAGCCCCAGCATTTT.

The chain has TRBV5-1 and TRBJ1-6; D uncertain. The ends were cut back, 0 bases at V and 10 bases at J, with 14 bases in the middle. The length of the CDR3 is 15 residues. Per the germline V gene, CDR1 is SGHRS and CDR2 is YFSETQ. CDR3 sequence (DNA): TGCGCCAGCAGCTTGGCCACCGGGTCGGAATCACCCCTCCACTTT. Translating gives CASSLATGSESPLHF.

In this sample, this clone turned up a few times. The gene calls are TRBV5-1 and TRBJ2-2; D is unresolved. The CDR3 runs to 14 residues. Germline-derived CDR1 and CDR2 are SGHRS and YFSETQ. V was trimmed by 2 bases and J by 3 bases, leaving 8 bases between them. CDR3 protein: CASSFYGYTGELFF. CDR3 in DNA: TGCGCCAGCAGCTTCTATGGGTACACCGGGGAGCTGTTTTTT.

A few counts support this clone. V gene TRBV19 combines with J gene TRBJ1-5; 7 bases agree with TRBD1. The CDR3 totals 12 residues. Trimming took 6 bases from V and 7 from J; bases not matched to a gene: 3. Germline V gene data show CDR1 as LNHDA and CDR2 as SQIVND (reference sequence). The CDR3 DNA sequence: TGTGCCAGTAGGACAGGGTCCCAGCCCCAGCATTTT. It yields the protein CASRTGSQPQHF.

This clone showed up just once. The V and J genes are TRBV18 and TRBJ2-7; D gene unclear. Germline values: CDR1 KGHSH, CDR2 LQKENI. The CDR3 sequence is 16 residues long. V lost 6 bases and J 5 bases, leaving 23 bases between the germline ends. Here the CDR3 reads CASSPPGRAAVHEQYF. CDR3 bases: TGTGCCAGCTCGCCGCCGGGTAGGGCGGCCGTCCACGAGCAGTACTTC.

The sample holds a few counts of this clone. V is TRBV19 and J is TRBJ2-2; perhaps TRBD2 as D (6 bases). The CDR3 sequence is 15 residues long. V lost 3 bases and J lost 3, with 11 bases in between. Germline-derived CDR1 and CDR2 are LNHDA and SQIVND (reference sequence). The CDR3 sequence is CASSMLGGYTGELFF. CDR3 bases: TGTGCCAGTAGTATGCTGGGGGGATACACCGGGGAGCTGTTTTTT.

The chain uses TRBV5-1 and TRBJ2-1, with 14 bases identical to TRBD2. The CDR3 runs to 17 residues. V was clipped by 2 bases and J by 1 base; unmatched bases: 2. Germline V gene sequence: CDR1 SGHRS, CDR2 YFSETQ. For the CDR3, the DNA is TGCGCCAGCAGCTTCGGGACTAGCGGGGGATCCTACAATGAGCAGTTCTTC. It specifies CASSFGTSGGSYNEQFF.

This clone was observed a handful of times. This sequence joins TRBV2 and TRBJ1-3, with TRBD1 identical over 9 bases. V shed 7 bases and J 0 bases; nucleotides not matched to a gene: 10. The CDR3 extends over 17 amino acids. Germline loops: CDR1 SNHLY, CDR2 FYNNEI. The CDR3 sequence is CASKDRGFLISGNTIYF. Here the CDR3 DNA reads TGTGCCAGCAAGGACAGGGGTTTCTTGATCTCTGGAAACACCATATATTTT.

This sequence joins TRBV6-1 and TRBJ2-7; the D gene is possibly TRBD2 (6 bases). With 5 bases removed from V and 2 bases from J, the gap between germline ends came to 16 bases. CDR3 length: 15 amino acids. CDR1 is MNHNS, CDR2 SASEGT, per germline. The CDR3 nucleotides read TGTGCCAGCAGTACAACTTGGGCGGGGACCTACGAGCAGTACTTC. Its translation is CASSTTWAGTYEQYF.

This clone was recorded once. This chain connects TRBV6-5 to TRBJ2-7, with D tentatively TRBD1 or TRBD2 (5 bases each). The V and J ends lost 1 base and 4 bases respectively, with 11 bases between them. Germline V lookup: CDR1 MNHEY, CDR2 SVGAGI. There are 14 residues in the CDR3. The CDR3 bases are TGTGCCAGCAGTTACTGGAATGGGGGTTACGAGCAGTACTTC. Protein sequence: CASSYWNGGYEQYF.

This clone appeared once. The chain joins TRBV10-3 to TRBJ1-6; no clear D gene. Trimming stripped 3 bases from V and 4 bases from J, with 10 bases between. Germline CDR1 ENHRY, CDR2 SYGVKD. The length of the CDR3 is 15 residues. Written as DNA, the CDR3 is TGTGCCATCAGTGACATCGATGGGTATAATTCACCCCTCCACTTT. As protein: CAISDIDGYNSPLHF.

J is TRBJ2-7 and V is TRBV6-6; no clear D gene. Germline loops: CDR1 MNHNY, CDR2 SVGAGI (reference sequence). Trimming removed 5 bases from V and 4 bases from J, with 12 bases in between. This CDR3 has 13 amino acids. This chain's CDR3 is CASSVDGRYEQYF. CDR3 DNA sequence: TGTGCCAGCAGTGTGGATGGAAGATACGAGCAGTACTTC.

There are a few counts of this clone. The chain links TRBV27 to TRBJ1-1; D perhaps matches TRBD1 (5 bases). V shed 6 bases and J shed 0 bases, with 17 bases lying between them. The CDR3 is 16 amino acids. Germline V CDR1 and CDR2: MNHEY, SMNVEV (reference sequence). CDR3: CASRPQLGGLNTEAFF. CDR3 in DNA: TGTGCCAGCAGACCCCAACTGGGGGGACTGAACACTGAAGCTTTCTTT.

The V and J genes are TRBV7-3 and TRBJ2-7, with 7 bases identical to TRBD2. V shed 0 bases, J shed 2 bases, and the junction held 4 bases outside the gene matches. Germline CDR1 reads SGHTA; CDR2 reads FQGTGA. The CDR3 loop spans 15 amino acids. CDR3 amino acids: CASSLTPGGTYEQYF. CDR3 sequence (DNA): TGTGCCAGCAGCTTAACACCGGGGGGAACCTACGAGCAGTACTTC.

As concerns this clone: Mismatch with germline at one junction end may stem from a read error. V gene TRBV4-1 combines with J gene TRBJ2-6, with D perhaps being TRBD1 or TRBD2 (5 bases each). In germline, CDR1 is MGHRA, CDR2 YSYEKL. This CDR3 comprises 16 residues. The CDR3 loop reads CASSQAGTTGANVLTF. DNA for the CDR3: TGCGCCAGCAGTCAAGCCGGGACGACTGGGGCCAACGTCCTGACTTTC.

This clone was detected a few times. The chain carries TRBV30 and TRBJ1-5, with a weak D call TRBD1 (5 bases). Trimming stripped 3 bases from V and 4 bases from J, with 13 bases between. The CDR3 length is 14 residues. CDR1 GTSNPN and CDR2 SVGIG come from the germline V gene (reference sequence). This CDR3 is CAWRAGTKNQPQHF. The CDR3 region has the DNA TGTGCCTGGAGGGCCGGGACTAAAAATCAGCCCCAGCATTTT. The full variable domain, in which reference TRBV30 and TRBJ1-5 provide the parts outside the CDR3, is SQTIHQWPATLVQPVGSPLSLECTVEGTSNPNLYWYRQAAGRGLQLLFYSVGIGQISSEVPQNLSASRPQDRQFILSSKKLLLSDSGFYLCAWRAGTKNQPQHFGDGTRLSIL.

The chain couples TRBV30 to TRBJ1-5, with 7 bases matching TRBD1. The CDR3 has 14 residues. V trimming: 0 bases; J trimming: 6 bases; junction bases outside the gene matches: 5. Germline loops: CDR1 GTSNPN, CDR2 SVGIG (reference sequence). CDR3 sequence reads: CAWSVQGGPQPQHF. The CDR3 DNA sequence: TGTGCCTGGAGTGTACAAGGGGGCCCTCAGCCCCAGCATTTT. The full variable domain, in which reference TRBV30 and TRBJ1-5 provide the parts outside the CDR3, is SQTIHQWPATLVQPVGSPLSLECTVEGTSNPNLYWYRQAAGRGLQLLFYSVGIGQISSEVPQNLSASRPQDRQFILSSKKLLLSDSGFYLCAWSVQGGPQPQHFGDGTRLSIL.